This TCR beta chain was obtained from a study of blood T cell repertoires in COVID-19. CDR1 and CDR2 from the germline V gene are SGHNT and YYREEE (reference sequence). The CDR3 is made up of 13 amino acids. V lost 4 bases to trimming and J lost 9 bases; unmatched junction nucleotides: 6. Libraries were prepared by immunoSEQ multiplex PCR; TCRdb keeps only in-frame clonotypes and omits some of them. This table holds some 150,000 clones, 84% found once. Participants spanned ages about 18 to 100 years and resided in 20 to 30 US areas. Self-reported history from a screening survey and questionnaire set each donor's cohort. A PCR-confirmed or clinician-diagnosed COVID-19 case had contacted exposed participants within 2 weeks of entry.

This chain links TRBV5-4 with TRBJ2-1; TRBD1 agrees at 8 bases. The clonotype originates from a woman aged 45-60 years who had been exposed to COVID-19. The material sequenced was PBMCs or T cells enriched from blood (not recorded which). CDR3 loop: CASSPRQGTEQFF. CDR3 DNA sequence: TGTGCCAGCAGCCCGAGACAGGGGACTGAGCAGTTCTTC.